Listed here are 32 T cell receptor beta chains from one sample, sequenced in a study of cytomegalovirus exposure and HLA in healthy donors. 13 Jbeta primers and 60 Vbeta primers were used for the PCR. Assay used: immunoSEQ multiplex PCR; TCRdb lists only in-frame clones, some missing. The sample lists over 120,000 clones, 70% to 80% occurring once. The specimen was PBMCs. These receptor sequences come from a woman younger than 35 in good health and CMV-seropositive.

DNA for the CDR3: TGTGCCATCAGTGAACGGACAGGGGGCTCCTACAATGAGCAGTTCTTC. Translated: CAISERTGGSYNEQFF. The chain is built from TRBV10-3 and TRBJ2-1; 10 nucleotides align to TRBD1. Germline CDR1 is ENHRY and CDR2 is SYGVKD. The CDR3 loop spans 16 amino acids. The trim removed 3 bases at V and 0 bases at J, leaving 2 bases unmatched.

The chain employs TRBV6-1 and TRBJ2-5; 9 bases align to TRBD1. Germline loops: CDR1 MNHNS, CDR2 SASEGT. CDR3 size: 14 residues. The V gene end was trimmed by 8 bases and the J gene end by 0 bases; junction bases not matched to a gene: 4. CDR3 bases: TGTGCCAGCGGACGGACAGGGGACCAAGAGACCCAGTACTTC. Its protein product is CASGRTGDQETQYF.

V gene TRBV27 combines with J gene TRBJ2-7; TRBD1 might be the D (8 bases). CDR3 length: 19 amino acids. CDR1 and CDR2 from the germline V gene are MNHEY and SMNVEV (reference sequence). V was cut by 6 bases and J by 0 bases, with 27 bases left in between. For the CDR3, the DNA is TGTGCCAGCAGGGACGCTTACAGATTACAGGGGGGGTACTCCTACGAGCAGTACTTC. Its translation: CASRDAYRLQGGYSYEQYF.

J is TRBJ2-5 and V is TRBV5-1; 9 bases line up with TRBD1. The CDR3 contains 16 residues. Germline-derived CDR1 and CDR2 are SGHRS and YFSETQ. J was trimmed by 5 bases and V by 0 bases; bases with no gene match: 8. The CDR3 sequence is CASSLEPGTGWETQYF. The CDR3 DNA is TGCGCCAGCAGCTTGGAGCCCGGGACAGGGTGGGAGACCCAGTACTTC.

The CDR3 DNA reads as TGCGCCAGCAGCCCCGGACAGGTAACCACAGATACGCAGTATTTT. Encoded protein: CASSPGQVTTDTQYF. The chain links TRBV4-1 to TRBJ2-3, with 7 bases that match TRBD1. This CDR3 is 15 amino acids long. The V segment lost 4 bases and the J segment 2 bases; nucleotides outside the gene matches: 6. Germline V gene lookup returns CDR1 MGHRA and CDR2 YSYEKL.

The chain employs TRBV28 and TRBJ1-5; the D gene is possibly TRBD1 (5 bases). CDR3 size: 15 residues. CDR1 and CDR2 from the germline V gene are MDHEN and SYDVKM. Deletions cut 4 bases from V and 0 bases from J, with 10 bases between. The CDR3 bases are TGTGCCAGCAGTTCAGGACAACTTAGCAATCAGCCCCAGCATTTT. Its translation: CASSSGQLSNQPQHF.

The chain has TRBV27 and TRBJ1-3; perhaps TRBD1 as D (6 bases). Germline CDR1 MNHEY, CDR2 SMNVEV (reference sequence). With 1 base removed from V and 3 bases from J, the gap between germline ends came to 16 bases. The CDR3 sequence is 17 residues long. The DNA of the CDR3 is TGTGCCAGCAGTTTATACGGGAGGGGGACTCATGGAAACACCATATATTTT. As protein: CASSLYGRGTHGNTIYF.

The chain has TRBV6-1 and TRBJ2-7, with a tentative D call TRBD1 (6 bases). CDR1 is MNHNS and CDR2 is SASEGT in the germline V gene. CDR3 size: 14 residues. Trimming removed 2 bases from V and 4 bases from J, with 12 bases in between. CDR3 sequence reads: CASSEMGAAYEQYF. The CDR3 coding sequence is TGTGCCAGCAGTGAAATGGGGGCAGCGTACGAGCAGTACTTC.

The chain couples TRBV29-1 to TRBJ1-5; the D gene is possibly TRBD1 (6 bases). The CDR3 totals 12 residues. Trimming removed 6 bases at V and 5 bases at J, with 11 bases between. CDR1 SQVTM and CDR2 ANQGSEA come from the germline V gene. Here the CDR3 reads CSVGHGDQPQHF. For the CDR3, the DNA is TGCAGCGTGGGACACGGGGATCAGCCCCAGCATTTT.

This sequence joins TRBV7-2 and TRBJ1-5; D may be TRBD1 (5 bases). Germline lookup yields CDR1 SGHTA and CDR2 FQGNSA. This CDR3 has 16 residues. With 1 base removed from V and 2 bases from J, the gap between germline ends came to 12 bases. CDR3 sequence reads: CASSLVRGIGNQPQHF. The CDR3 DNA sequence: TGTGCCAGCAGCTTAGTGCGGGGGATAGGCAATCAGCCCCAGCATTTT.

This clone was found once. The chain combines TRBV6-1 with TRBJ2-5, with TRBD1 matching over 8 bases. The CDR3 is 15 residues long. Germline lookup yields CDR1 MNHNS and CDR2 SASEGT. J was trimmed by 1 base and V by 8 bases; bases with no gene match: 9. CDR3 sequence reads: CASRQGATGQETQYF. CDR3 nucleotide sequence: TGTGCCAGCCGGCAGGGGGCGACAGGCCAAGAGACCCAGTACTTC.

The chain links TRBV7-6 to TRBJ2-2, with 14 bases lining up with TRBD2. Germline CDR1 SGHVS, CDR2 FNYEAQ. The CDR3 extends over 16 amino acids. Trimming cost V 5 bases and J 7 bases; bases outside gene matches: 6. The CDR3 reads CASSTRLAGGHGELFF. CDR3 sequence (DNA): TGTGCCAGCAGCACCCGACTAGCGGGGGGGCACGGGGAGCTGTTTTTT.

The rearrangement joins TRBV30 to TRBJ1-2; 12 bases fit TRBD1. Germline lookup yields CDR1 GTSNPN and CDR2 SVGIG (reference sequence). J lost 6 bases, V lost 3 bases, and 5 bases had no gene match. This CDR3 is built from 14 residues. The DNA for the CDR3 is TGTGCCTGGAGGGGACAGGGGGCTAATAATGGCTACACCTTC. The encoded protein is CAWRGQGANNGYTF.

The chain couples TRBV28 to TRBJ2-2; 10 positions agree with TRBD1. This CDR3 has 15 residues. J was trimmed by 4 bases and V by 3 bases; bases with no gene match: 2. Germline CDR1 is MDHEN and CDR2 is SYDVKM. This chain's CDR3 is CASSFWTGGTGELFF. The CDR3 DNA is TGTGCCAGCAGTTTTTGGACAGGGGGCACCGGGGAGCTGTTTTTT.

J is TRBJ1-1 and V is TRBV7-9, with 9 bases fitting TRBD1. Germline CDR1 is SEHNR and CDR2 is FQNEAQ (reference sequence). V was clipped by 1 base and J by 1 base; unmatched bases: 13. CDR3 length equals 19 residues. The DNA of the CDR3 is TGTGCCAGCAGCTTAGATCCGAGGACAGGGGAGTGGAGGAACACTGAAGCTTTCTTT. This encodes CASSLDPRTGEWRNTEAFF. The full variable domain, completed using reference TRBV7-9 and TRBJ1-1, is DTGVSQNPRHKITKRGQNVTFRCDPISEHNRLYWYRQTLGQGPEFLTYFQNEAQLEKSRLLSDRFSAERPKGSFSTLEIQRTEQGDSAMYLCASSLDPRTGEWRNTEAFFGQGTRLTVV.

CDR3 in DNA: TGCAGTGCTAGAATCGGAGATACGCAGTATTTT. This translates into CSARIGDTQYF. The chain carries TRBV20-1 and TRBJ2-3; D gene uncertain. CDR1 DFQATT and CDR2 SNEGSKA come from the germline V gene (reference sequence). Trimming took off 2 bases at V and 5 bases at J, with 5 bases between the two ends. This CDR3 is 11 amino acids long.

This clone was seen a handful of times. The chain employs TRBV6-6 and TRBJ1-1; 8 nucleotides align to TRBD1. CDR1 and CDR2 from the germline V gene are MNHNY and SVGAGI (reference sequence). The V segment lost 5 bases and the J segment 8 bases; nucleotides outside the gene matches: 4. The CDR3 is 12 amino acids. The CDR3 loop reads CASSPGTGEAFF. The DNA of the CDR3 is TGTGCCAGCAGTCCCGGGACAGGAGAAGCTTTCTTT.

The chain employs TRBV25-1 and TRBJ1-1; D possibly corresponds to TRBD1 (5 bases). From germline, CDR1 is MGHDK and CDR2 SYGVNS. V lost 3 bases and J lost 4, with 18 bases in between. The CDR3 spans 16 residues. This CDR3 is CASSDMTLFGGTEAFF. The CDR3 coding sequence is TGTGCCAGCAGTGATATGACCCTATTCGGGGGCACTGAAGCTTTCTTT.

This clone has more than one count but fewer than ten. The chain is built from TRBV28 and TRBJ1-6; 7 nucleotides line up with TRBD1. The CDR3 spans 15 residues. V was pared by 5 bases and J by 2 bases, with 3 bases of the junction left unmatched. The germline V gene encodes CDR1 MDHEN and CDR2 SYDVKM. Written as DNA, the CDR3 is TGTGCCAGCAGTCCACAGGGGACCTATAATTCACCCCTCCACTTT. It is translated as CASSPQGTYNSPLHF.

The chain carries TRBV7-8 and TRBJ2-7; TRBD2 matches 10 bases. The CDR3 covers 15 residues. V shed 3 bases and J 3 bases; nucleotides not matched to a gene: 5. The V gene's germline CDR1 is SGHVS and CDR2 FQNEAQ. CDR3 region: CASSFSSGGYYEQYF. DNA of the CDR3: TGTGCCAGCAGCTTCTCTAGCGGGGGCTACTACGAGCAGTACTTC.

This chain links TRBV5-1 with TRBJ2-2; D ambiguous. Trimming stripped 1 base from V and 4 bases from J, with 11 bases between. This CDR3 region has 15 residues. Germline loops: CDR1 SGHRS, CDR2 YFSETQ. Written as DNA, the CDR3 is TGCGCCAGCAGCTTGAGTTCGGGTAGCACCGGGGAGCTGTTTTTT. Its protein product is CASSLSSGSTGELFF.

The chain has TRBV14 and TRBJ2-7; 11 nucleotides match TRBD2. The germline gives CDR1 SGHDN, CDR2 FVKESK. The CDR3 has 16 residues. Trimming cost V 5 bases and J 0 bases; bases outside gene matches: 6. CDR3 coding DNA: TGTGCCAGCAGCGTTAGGACTAGCGGGTACTCCTACGAGCAGTACTTC. It is translated as CASSVRTSGYSYEQYF.

This sequence joins TRBV28 and TRBJ1-3; D might be TRBD1 (5 bases). The CDR3 spans 11 residues. Germline V gene sequence: CDR1 MDHEN, CDR2 SYDVKM. The V and J ends lost 11 bases and 4 bases respectively, with 9 bases between them. CDR3 amino acids: CAGAGGNTIYF. DNA of the CDR3: TGTGCCGGGGCCGGGGGAAACACCATATATTTT.

This clone was observed a few times. This chain uses TRBV11-2 with TRBJ1-1; the D gene is possibly TRBD1 (6 bases). This CDR3 spans 15 amino acids. Germline V gives CDR1 SGHAT, CDR2 FQNNGV. V was cut by 4 bases and J by 2 bases, with 14 bases left in between. The CDR3 nucleotides are TGTGCCAGCAGCTGGGCCGGGGGGCGAAACACTGAAGCTTTCTTT. Translation gives CASSWAGGRNTEAFF.

This clone was seen more than once but under ten times. The J gene is TRBJ2-3, the V gene TRBV7-2; TRBD2 agrees at 9 bases. The junction had 11 bases not matched to a gene; V was cut back by 5 bases and J by 5 bases. The CDR3 has 16 residues. CDR1 and CDR2 from the germline V gene are SGHTA and FQGNSA. The CDR3 DNA reads TGTGCCAGCAGCCCCTGGACTAGCGTATATAAAGATACGCAGTATTTT. Protein: CASSPWTSVYKDTQYF. Full variable domain (missing parts from reference TRBV7-2 and TRBJ2-3): GAGVSQSPSNKVTEKGKDVELRCDPISGHTALYWYRQSLGQGLEFLIYFQGNSAPDKSGLPSDRFSAERTGGSVSTLTIQRTQQEDSAVYLCASSPWTSVYKDTQYFGPGTRLTVL.

The chain uses TRBV29-1 and TRBJ2-3; TRBD1 agrees at 8 bases. From germline, CDR1 is SQVTM and CDR2 ANQGSEA. The CDR3 consists of 14 residues. The junction had 8 bases not matched to a gene; V was cut back by 6 bases and J by 3 bases. The CDR3 nucleotides read TGCAGCGTCGGATCACAGGGGGTAACAGATACGCAGTATTTT. Translated: CSVGSQGVTDTQYF.

This clone is a singleton in its sample. The CDR3 DNA is TGCGCCAGCAGATATCGGGGGAACGATGAGCAGTTCTTC. It encodes CASRYRGNDEQFF. The chain joins TRBV5-1 to TRBJ2-1, with D perhaps TRBD2 (6 bases). Trimming stripped 5 bases from V and 8 bases from J, with 14 bases between. The germline gives CDR1 SGHRS, CDR2 YFSETQ. The CDR3 totals 13 residues.

The rearrangement uses TRBV4-1 and TRBJ1-3; D may be TRBD1 (6 bases). Germline V gene lookup returns CDR1 MGHRA and CDR2 YSYEKL. This CDR3 region has 18 residues. The germline V and J ends were trimmed by 5 bases and 2 bases, with 22 bases remaining between them. CDR3 region: CASSARGHLRSAGNTIYF. For the CDR3, the DNA is TGCGCCAGCAGCGCAAGGGGACACCTCCGGTCGGCTGGAAACACCATATATTTT.

This rearrangement joins TRBV28 to TRBJ1-5, with unresolved D. V gave up 3 bases and J gave up 9 bases, with 6 bases separating them. The CDR3 contains 11 residues. The germline V gene has CDR1 MDHEN and CDR2 SYDVKM. The CDR3 region has the DNA TGTGCCAGCAGTTTTGGAGGGCCCCAGCATTTT. This codes for CASSFGGPQHF.

The gene calls are TRBV5-1 and TRBJ2-5; 9 bases agree with TRBD1. CDR3 length equals 17 residues. Looked up from germline, CDR1 is SGHRS and CDR2 is YFSETQ. V lost 5 bases to trimming and J lost 4 bases; unmatched junction nucleotides: 15. The CDR3 DNA reads as TGCGCCAGCAGTTACGGACAGGGGAGGTTTGGCGGAGAGACCCAGTACTTC. Amino acids: CASSYGQGRFGGETQYF.

This CDR3 reads CASSLTGASNQPQHF. CDR3 bases: TGTGCCAGCAGCTTGACAGGCGCGAGCAATCAGCCCCAGCATTTT. The chain combines TRBV5-6 with TRBJ1-5; a weak D match, TRBD1 (5 bases). Trimming pared 1 base from V and 1 base from J, leaving 9 bases between. The CDR3 runs 15 residues. Germline lookup yields CDR1 SGHDT and CDR2 YYEEEE.

The chain is built from TRBV11-2 and TRBJ2-2; D ambiguous. The CDR3 is made up of 13 amino acids. Germline CDR1 reads SGHAT; CDR2 reads FQNNGV. V lost 5 bases and J lost 5, with 9 bases in between. The CDR3 region is CASSPQKTGELFF. The CDR3 nucleotides read TGTGCCAGCAGCCCACAGAAGACCGGGGAGCTGTTTTTT.